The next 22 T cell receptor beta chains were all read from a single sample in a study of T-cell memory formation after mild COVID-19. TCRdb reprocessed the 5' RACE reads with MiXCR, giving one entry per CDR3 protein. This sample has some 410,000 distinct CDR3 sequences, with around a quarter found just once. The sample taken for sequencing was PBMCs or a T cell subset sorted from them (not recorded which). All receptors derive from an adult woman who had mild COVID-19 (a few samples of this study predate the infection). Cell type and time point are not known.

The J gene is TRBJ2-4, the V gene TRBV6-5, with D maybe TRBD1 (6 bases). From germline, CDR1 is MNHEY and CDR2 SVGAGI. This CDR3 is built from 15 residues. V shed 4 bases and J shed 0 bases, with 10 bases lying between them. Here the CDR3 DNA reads TGTGCCAGCAGTTTTCAGGGGAAAGCCAAAAACATTCAGTACTTC. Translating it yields CASSFQGKAKNIQYF.

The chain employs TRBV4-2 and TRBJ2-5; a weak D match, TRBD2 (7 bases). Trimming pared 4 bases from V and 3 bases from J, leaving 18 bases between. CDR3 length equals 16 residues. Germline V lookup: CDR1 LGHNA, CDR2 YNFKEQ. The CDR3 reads CASSPFSRGGEETQYF. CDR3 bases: TGTGCCAGCAGCCCATTTTCTAGGGGGGGGGAAGAGACCCAGTACTTC.

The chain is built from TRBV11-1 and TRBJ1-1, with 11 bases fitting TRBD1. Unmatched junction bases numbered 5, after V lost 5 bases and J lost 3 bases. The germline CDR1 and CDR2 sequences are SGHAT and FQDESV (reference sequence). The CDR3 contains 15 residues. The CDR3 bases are TGTGCCAGCAGCCCTGGGGACAGGGGGTACACTGAAGCTTTCTTT. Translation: CASSPGDRGYTEAFF.

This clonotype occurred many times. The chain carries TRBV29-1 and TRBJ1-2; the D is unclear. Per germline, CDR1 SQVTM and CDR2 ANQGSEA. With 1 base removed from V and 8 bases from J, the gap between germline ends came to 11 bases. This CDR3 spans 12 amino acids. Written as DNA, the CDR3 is TGCAGCGTTGAAGTGGACGTCGGGGGCTACACCTTC. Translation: CSVEVDVGGYTF.

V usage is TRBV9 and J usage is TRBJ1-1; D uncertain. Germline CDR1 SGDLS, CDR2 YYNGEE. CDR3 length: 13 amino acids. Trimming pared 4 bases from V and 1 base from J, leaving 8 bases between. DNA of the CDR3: TGTGCCAGCAGCAATTTGCGGAACACTGAAGCTTTCTTT. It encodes CASSNLRNTEAFF.

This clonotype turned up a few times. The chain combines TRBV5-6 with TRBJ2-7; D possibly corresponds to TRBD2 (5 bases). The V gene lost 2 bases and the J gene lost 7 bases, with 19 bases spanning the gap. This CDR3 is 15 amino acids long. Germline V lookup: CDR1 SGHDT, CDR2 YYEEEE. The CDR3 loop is CASSFWTLSSGEQYF. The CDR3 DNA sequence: TGTGCCAGCAGCTTCTGGACTCTCAGCTCGGGGGAGCAGTACTTC.

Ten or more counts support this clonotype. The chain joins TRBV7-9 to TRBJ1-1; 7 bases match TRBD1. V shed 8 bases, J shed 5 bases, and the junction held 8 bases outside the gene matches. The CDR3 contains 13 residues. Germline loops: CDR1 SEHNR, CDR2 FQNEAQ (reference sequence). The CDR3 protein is CASGSDRATEAFF. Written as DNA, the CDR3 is TGTGCCAGCGGGTCAGACAGGGCGACTGAAGCTTTCTTT. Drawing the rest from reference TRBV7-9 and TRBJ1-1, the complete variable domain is DTGVSQNPRHKITKRGQNVTFRCDPISEHNRLYWYRQTLGQGPEFLTYFQNEAQLEKSRLLSDRFSAERPKGSFSTLEIQRTEQGDSAMYLCASGSDRATEAFFGQGTRLTVV.

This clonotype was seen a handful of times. CDR3 region: CASSSWGYEQYF. CDR3 coding DNA: TGTGCCAGCAGCTCCTGGGGCTACGAGCAGTACTTC. The genes are TRBV5-6 and TRBJ2-7; D not certain. The CDR3 spans 12 residues. Germline V CDR1 and CDR2: SGHDT, YYEEEE. The V and J ends lost 3 bases and 3 bases respectively, with 7 bases between them.

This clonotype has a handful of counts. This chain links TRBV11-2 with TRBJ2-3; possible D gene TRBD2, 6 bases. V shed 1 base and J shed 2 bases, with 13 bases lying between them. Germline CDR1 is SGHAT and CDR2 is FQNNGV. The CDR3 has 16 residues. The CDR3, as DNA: TGTGCCAGCAGCTTAGTGGGGGGAGGCCCCACAGATACGCAGTATTTT. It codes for CASSLVGGGPTDTQYF.

CDR3 in amino acids: CASSPPWGRNTGELFF. Written as DNA, the CDR3 is TGTGCCAGCAGCCCCCCGTGGGGAAGGAACACCGGGGAGCTGTTTTTT. The genes are TRBV7-2 and TRBJ2-2, with D hard to call. The CDR3 is 16 residues long. Germline loops: CDR1 SGHTA, CDR2 FQGNSA. V was cut by 5 bases and J by 1 base, with 14 bases left in between.

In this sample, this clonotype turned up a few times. CDR3: CSARDGTETEAFF. CDR3 nucleotides: TGCAGTGCTAGAGATGGGACGGAGACTGAAGCTTTCTTT. V and J are TRBV20-1 and TRBJ1-1; weak D call: TRBD1 (5 bases). Trimming took 0 bases from V and 5 from J, leaving 10 bases between them. Germline values: CDR1 DFQATT, CDR2 SNEGSKA (reference sequence). The CDR3 covers 13 residues.

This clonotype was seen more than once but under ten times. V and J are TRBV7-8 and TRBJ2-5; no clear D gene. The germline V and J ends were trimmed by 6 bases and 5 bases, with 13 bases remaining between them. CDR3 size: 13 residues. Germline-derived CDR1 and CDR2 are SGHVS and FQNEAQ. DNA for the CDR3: TGTGCCAGCAGTCTCCGAGCGCTCGAGACCCAGTACTTC. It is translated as CASSLRALETQYF.

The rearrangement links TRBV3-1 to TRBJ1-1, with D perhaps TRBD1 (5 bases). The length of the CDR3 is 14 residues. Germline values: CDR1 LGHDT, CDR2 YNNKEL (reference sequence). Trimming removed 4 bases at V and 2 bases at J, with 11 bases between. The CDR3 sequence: CASSRYRTNTEAFF. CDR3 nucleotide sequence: TGTGCCAGCAGCCGATACAGGACCAACACTGAAGCTTTCTTT. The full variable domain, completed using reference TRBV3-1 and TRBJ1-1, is DTAVSQTPKYLVTQMGNDKSIKCEQNLGHDTMYWYKQDSKKFLKIMFSYNNKELIINETVPNRFSPKSPDKAHLNLHINSLELGDSAVYFCASSRYRTNTEAFFGQGTRLTVV.

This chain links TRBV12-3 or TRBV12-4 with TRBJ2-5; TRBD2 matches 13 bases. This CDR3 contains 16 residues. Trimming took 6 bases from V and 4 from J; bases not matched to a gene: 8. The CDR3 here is CASRPTSGRHGETQYF. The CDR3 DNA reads TGTGCCAGCAGACCGACTAGCGGGAGGCACGGAGAGACCCAGTACTTC.

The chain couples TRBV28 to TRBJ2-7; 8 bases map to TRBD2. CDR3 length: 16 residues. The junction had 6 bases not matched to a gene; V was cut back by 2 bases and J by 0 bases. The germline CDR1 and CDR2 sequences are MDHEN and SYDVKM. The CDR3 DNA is TGTGCCAGCAGTTTAAGAGGCGGGAGGAGCTCCTACGAGCAGTACTTC. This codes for CASSLRGGRSSYEQYF. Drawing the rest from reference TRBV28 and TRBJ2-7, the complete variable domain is DVKVTQSSRYLVKRTGEKVFLECVQDMDHENMFWYRQDPGLGLRLIYFSYDVKMKEKGDIPEGYSVSREKKERFSLILESASTNQTSMYLCASSLRGGRSSYEQYFGPGTRLTVT.

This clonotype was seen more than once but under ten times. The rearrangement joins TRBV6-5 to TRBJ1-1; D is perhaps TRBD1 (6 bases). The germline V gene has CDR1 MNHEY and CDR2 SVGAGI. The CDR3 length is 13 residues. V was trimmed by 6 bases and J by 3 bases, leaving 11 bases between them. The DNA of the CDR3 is TGTGCCAGCAGACACAGGGAACACACTGAAGCTTTCTTT. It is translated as CASRHREHTEAFF.

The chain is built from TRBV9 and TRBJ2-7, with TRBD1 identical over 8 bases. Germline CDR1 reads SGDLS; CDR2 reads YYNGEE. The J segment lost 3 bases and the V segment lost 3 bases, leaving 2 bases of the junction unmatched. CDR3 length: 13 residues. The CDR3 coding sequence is TGTGCCAGCAGCGCCGGGACAGGCTACGAGCAGTACTTC. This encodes CASSAGTGYEQYF.

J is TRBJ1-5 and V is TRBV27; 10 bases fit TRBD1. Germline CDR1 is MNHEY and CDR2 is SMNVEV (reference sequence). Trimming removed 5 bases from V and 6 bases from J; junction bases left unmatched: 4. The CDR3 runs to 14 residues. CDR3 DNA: TGTGCCAGCAGTCCGCGGACAGGGGGTCAGCCCCAGCATTTT. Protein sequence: CASSPRTGGQPQHF.

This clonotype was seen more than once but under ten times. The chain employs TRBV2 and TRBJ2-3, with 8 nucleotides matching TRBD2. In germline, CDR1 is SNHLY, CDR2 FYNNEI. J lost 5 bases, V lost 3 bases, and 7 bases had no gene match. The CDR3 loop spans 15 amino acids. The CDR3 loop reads CASSDDGGARDTQYF. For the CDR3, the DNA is TGTGCCAGCAGTGACGACGGGGGGGCGAGAGATACGCAGTATTTT.

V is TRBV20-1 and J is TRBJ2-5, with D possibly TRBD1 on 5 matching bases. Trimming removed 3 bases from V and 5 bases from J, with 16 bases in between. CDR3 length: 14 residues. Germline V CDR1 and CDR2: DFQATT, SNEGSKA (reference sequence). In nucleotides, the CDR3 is TGCAGTGCTAGGTTGAAGGGGTCCAGGGAGACCCAGTACTTC. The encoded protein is CSARLKGSRETQYF.

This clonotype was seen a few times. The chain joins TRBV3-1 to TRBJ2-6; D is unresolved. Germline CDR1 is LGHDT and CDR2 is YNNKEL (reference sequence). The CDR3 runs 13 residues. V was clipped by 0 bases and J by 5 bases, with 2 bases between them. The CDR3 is CASSQDRANVLTF. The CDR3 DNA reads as TGTGCCAGCAGCCAAGATCGGGCCAACGTCCTGACTTTC.

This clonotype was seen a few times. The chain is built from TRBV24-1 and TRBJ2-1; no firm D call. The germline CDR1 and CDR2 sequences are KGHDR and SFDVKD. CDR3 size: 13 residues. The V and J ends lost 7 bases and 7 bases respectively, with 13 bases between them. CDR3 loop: CATSSLGRNEQFF. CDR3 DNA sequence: TGTGCCACCAGCTCCCTTGGGCGTAATGAGCAGTTCTTC.